Detailed here is one TCR beta chain. The specificity of this receptor is unknown. No per-base quality is available; no much larger clone lies one base away. The data originate from a study of memory CD4+ T cells and cytomegalovirus serostatus (dated by TCRdb to about 2019). A note on the overall study: The cohort comprised about 33 healthy Belgian adults, 9 CMV seropositive and 24 CMV seronegative. To replicate a published TCR-based CMV serostatus classifier, the study sequenced CD4+ memory TCRbeta repertoires from a Belgian cohort whose cytomegalovirus serostatus was known.

Genomic DNA was extracted from sorted cells with the Quick-DNA Microprep Kit. TCRbeta DNA was amplified with the immunoSEQ hsTCRbeta kit following the manufacturer's protocol. TCRbeta libraries were sequenced on an Illumina MiSeq instrument. The study's own analysis went as follows. Once out-of-frame sequences had been removed, 2,204,828 distinct TCRbeta sequences were left, which works out to an average of about 67,000 per individual. Two values were used to score each individual: the count of roughly 180 previously reported CMV-associated TCRbeta sequences and the total count of productive distinct TCRbeta sequences. A beta-binomial model was reimplemented in Python, and scikit-learn random forests with default parameters were trained on data from the US cohort. Classifier performance on the Belgian cohort was summarized as median AUC with percentile confidence intervals over 10,000 bootstrap iterations. TCRdb re-hosts the immuneACCESS table, in-frame sequences only. Its copies lack some clones; in the studies checked, an unresolved V gene accounts for under half of them, and the cause for the rest is not known. V, J and clone size derive from that table, while D and trimming were established from the DNA sequence. The sample contains 35,000 to 40,000 clones, 65% to 80% of them found a single time. The ten largest clones represent about 5.8% of the sample.

A FACSAria II was used to sort memory CD4+ T cells, defined as single viable CD3+CD4+CD8-CD45RO+ cells. To determine CMV serostatus, a Roche Elecsys assay was used that detects serum IgG against CMV pp150, pp28, p38 and p52. After the samples were thawed, total CD4+ T cells were enriched through positive selection using CD4 magnetic microbeads. The samples came from a different study that was designed specifically to examine the CD4+ T cell memory repertoire. Peripheral blood mononuclear cells were isolated and cryopreserved following standard operating procedures; serum was stored at -80 °C. CD3-PerCP (BW264/56), CD4-APC (RPA-T4), CD45RO-PE (UCHT1) and CD8-Pacific Orange (3B5) antibodies were used for staining, and non-viable cells were excluded with Sytox blue. Broader findings and caveats from the paper: For predicting CMV serostatus, the median bootstrapped AUC was approximately 0.95 using the original framework and almost 0.93 using a US-trained random forest. Results were interpreted as suggesting that the CMV-associated TCR signature is largely present in the CD4+ memory repertoire. A median bootstrapped AUC of almost 0.96 with a 95% CI of 0.76-1.00 was achieved on the Belgian cohort by the original-framework classifier. Of about 180 previously reported CMV-associated TCRbeta sequences, around 67 appeared in the CD4+ memory repertoires, each in one to five individuals. Only CD4+CD45RO+ memory cells were sequenced, in contrast to the original study, which included naive and memory CD4+ and CD8+ populations.

Spanning cysteine to phenylalanine, the CDR3 consists of 13 amino acids. The CDR3 DNA has 39 bases and is translated from base 1. A distance of 7 bases separates the germline ends of V and J, which lose 2 bases and 5 bases respectively. According to the germline V gene, CDR1 reads SGHDT and CDR2 reads YYEEEE. The sequence derives from an adult in good health and CMV-seropositive. The chain couples TRBV5-6 to TRBJ1-4; TRBD1 is a possible D gene, resting on 5 matching bases. Sequencing was performed on memory CD4+ T cells from blood. The CDR3 protein is CASSFRGNEKLFF. In nucleotide form, the sequence is TGTGCCAGCAGCTTTCGGGGCAATGAAAAACTGTTTTTT.